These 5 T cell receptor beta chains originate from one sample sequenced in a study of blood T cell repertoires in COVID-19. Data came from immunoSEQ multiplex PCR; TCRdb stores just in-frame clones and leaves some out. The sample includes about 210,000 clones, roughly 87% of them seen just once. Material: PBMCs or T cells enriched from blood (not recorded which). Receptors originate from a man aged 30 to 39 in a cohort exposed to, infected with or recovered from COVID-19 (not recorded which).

CDR3 in amino acids: CASSLGGLETQYF. In nucleotides, the CDR3 is TGCGCCAGCAGCTTGGGGGGGCTGGAGACCCAGTACTTC. This chain joins TRBV5-1 and TRBJ2-5; a possible D gene is TRBD1 (6 bases). This CDR3 comprises 13 residues. Germline loops: CDR1 SGHRS, CDR2 YFSETQ. V was clipped by 0 bases and J by 5 bases, with 8 bases between them.

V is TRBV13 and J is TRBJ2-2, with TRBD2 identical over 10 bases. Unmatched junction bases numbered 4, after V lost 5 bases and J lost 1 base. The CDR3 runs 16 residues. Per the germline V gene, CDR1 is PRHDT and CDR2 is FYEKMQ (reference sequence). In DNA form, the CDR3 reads TGTGCCAGCAGCCTCCGGACTAGCGGGAACACCGGGGAGCTGTTTTTT. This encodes CASSLRTSGNTGELFF. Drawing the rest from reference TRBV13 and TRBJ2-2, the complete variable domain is AAGVIQSPRHLIKEKRETATLKCYPIPRHDTVYWYQQGPGQDPQFLISFYEKMQSDKGSIPDRFSAQQFSDYHSELNMSSLELGDSALYFCASSLRTSGNTGELFFGEGSRLTVL.

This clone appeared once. CDR3 nucleotides: TGTGCCAGCAGCACTCACACCGGACAGGGTATCAGCACTGAAGCTTTCTTT. Its protein is CASSTHTGQGISTEAFF. V gene TRBV9 combines with J gene TRBJ1-1, with 8 bases lining up with TRBD1. Germline V gene sequence: CDR1 SGDLS, CDR2 YYNGEE. This CDR3 comprises 17 residues. The ends lost 4 bases at V and 4 bases at J; junction bases unmatched: 15.

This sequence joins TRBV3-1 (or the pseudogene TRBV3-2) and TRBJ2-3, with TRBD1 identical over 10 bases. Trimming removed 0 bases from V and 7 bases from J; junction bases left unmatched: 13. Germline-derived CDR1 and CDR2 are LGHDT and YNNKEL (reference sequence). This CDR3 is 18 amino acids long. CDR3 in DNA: TGTGCCAGCAGCCAAGATGTAATAGGACAGGGGGTTAGGAATACGCAGTATTTT. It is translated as CASSQDVIGQGVRNTQYF.

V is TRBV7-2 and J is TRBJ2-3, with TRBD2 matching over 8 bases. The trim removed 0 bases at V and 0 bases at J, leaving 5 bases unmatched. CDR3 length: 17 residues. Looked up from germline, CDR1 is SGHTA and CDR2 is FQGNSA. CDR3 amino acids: CASSLAWRTSSTDTQYF. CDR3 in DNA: TGTGCCAGCAGCTTAGCGTGGAGGACTAGCAGCACAGATACGCAGTATTTT.